This TCR beta chain was profiled in a study of shared clonotypes between healthy human individuals. Details on this clone: Its antigen is unidentified.

The donor cohort consisted entirely of Caucasian adults residing in Nashville, Tennessee. Using immunoSEQ multiplex PCR, the repertoire was profiled, and TCRdb retains in-frame clones only, with some absent. The sample carries millions of clones, roughly 93% recorded once. The study's findings and limits: Only blood samples were collected, and tissue repertoires likely differ. The donor pool, a small one, limited the genetic and exposure-history diversity represented. Shared clonotypes: approximately 4.5% naive CD4, around 3.5% naive CD8, 2.3% memory CD4, 0.4% memory CD8.

The receptor was isolated from a man younger than 35 in good health. Some clones in this sample may be carry-over from other donors' samples. Sequencing was done on a sample of naive CD4+ T cells from PBMCs. Subset denoted: CD45RA+ positively selected.

The CDR3 DNA follows: TGTGCCAGCGCCGAGAGGAGCGGGAGAGATACGCAGTATTTT. Residues: CASAERSGRDTQYF. The chain uses TRBV5-4 and TRBJ2-3, with 8 nucleotides matching TRBD2. CDR3 length equals 14 residues. Germline values: CDR1 SGHNT, CDR2 YYREEE (reference sequence). J gave up 5 bases and V 7 bases, and 9 bases lay outside the gene matches.